This T cell receptor beta chain derives from a study of blood T cell repertoires in COVID-19 (TCRdb year 2020). For context, the study as a whole: The collaborator samples originated in the United States, Italy and Spain and spanned the acute and convalescent phases of COVID-19. The prospective study material was composed of cDNA or gDNA derived from T cells, B-cell-depleted T cells, or PBMCs. Deeply sampled blood TCRbeta repertoires from subjects exposed to, actively infected with, or recovered from COVID-19 were included in the dataset. The repertoires were released in a freely available public database intended as a resource for research on the immune response to SARS-CoV-2. Samples were obtained from the ongoing ImmuneRACE study (first 160 participants) and from roughly 1,300 subjects provided by 6 global collaborators. Nearly every sample came with metadata listing a de-identified subject ID, COVID-19 status, age in years and sex. Where available, HLA class I and class II types were obtained from metadata supplied by the sample provider rather than from assay-based typing.

In the prospective study, participants were roughly 18 to 90 years old, resided in approximately 22 geographic areas of the United States, and were enrolled through a virtual design. Cohort assignment in the prospective study relied on participant-reported clinical history from a screening survey and a study questionnaire. ImmuneRACE Cohort 3 recovered participants were defined by two consecutive negative NP/OP PCR tests, healthcare professional clearance, or symptom resolution. In the prospective study, mobile phlebotomists collected whole blood, serum and a nasopharyngeal or oropharyngeal swab from each participant. Prospective study participants could optionally give additional blood draws and questionnaires over an approximately two-month period. Prospective study blood samples were shipped either frozen or at room temperature before DNA extraction. Remarks on this clone: The antigen it recognizes is unknown. No much larger clone exists at a distance of one base, and base qualities are not known.

The immunoSEQ Assay, a bias-controlled multiplex PCR, was used to amplify TCRbeta CDR3 regions from genomic DNA. In the source study's methods: Within the assay, amplification of reference gene primers was used to estimate how many nucleated cells each sample contained. To quantify the absolute abundance of each unique TCRbeta CDR3 rearrangement, sequence reads were collapsed and filtered. For each sample, productive Simpson clonality was calculated by taking the square root of Simpson's diversity index across productive rearrangements. TCRdb took over this immuneACCESS table, retaining in-frame rearrangements with V and J assigned. Such tables are incomplete; in checked studies, under half of the missing clones stem from an unresolved V gene, and the remainder is unexplained. V and J calls and clone size are given by that table; D and trimming were obtained from the DNA. A total of more than 350,000 clones appear in this sample, approximately 87% of them only once. Jointly, the top ten make up roughly 9.4% of the sample.

Broader findings and caveats from the paper: Clinical and demographic metadata were provided uncurated, with the amount varying by source and participant.

Spanning cysteine to phenylalanine, the CDR3 consists of 16 amino acids. The retained sequence is limited to the CDR3, 48 bases, with the frame set at the first base. For CDR1 and CDR2, the germline V gene lists SGHTS and YDEGEE. At the junction V is shortened by 3 bases and J by 5 bases, with 17 bases in between. This TCR derives from a woman between 50 and 59 years old who had recovered from COVID-19. The chain was built from TRBV5-8 and TRBJ1-4, with TRBD1 tentatively as D gene (6 bases match). Sequencing was carried out using PBMCs or T cells enriched from blood (not recorded which). The CDR3 in this case is CASSYLRGGENEKLFF. In nucleotides, the sequence is TGTGCCAGCAGCTACCTTAGAGGGGGGGAAAATGAAAAACTGTTTTTT.